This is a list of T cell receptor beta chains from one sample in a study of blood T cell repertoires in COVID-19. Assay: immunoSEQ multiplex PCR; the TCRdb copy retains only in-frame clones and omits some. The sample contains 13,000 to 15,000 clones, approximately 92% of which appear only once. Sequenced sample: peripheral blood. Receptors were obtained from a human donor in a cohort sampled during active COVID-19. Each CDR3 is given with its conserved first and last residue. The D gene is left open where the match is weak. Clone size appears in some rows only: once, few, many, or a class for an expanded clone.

cdr3_aa: CASSLSGVGTQYF; cdr3_nt: TGTGCCAGCAGCCTCAGCGGGGTGGGGACCCAGTACTTC; j_call: TRBJ2-5; d_call: TRBD2; cdr3_length: 13; v_call: TRBV9; clone_size: -
cdr3_aa: CASSLGFNSPAGEQYF; cdr3_nt: TGTGCCAGCAGCTTAGGCTTCAATTCCCCAGCGGGCGAGCAGTACTTC; j_call: TRBJ2-7; d_call: -; cdr3_length: 16; v_call: TRBV7-9; clone_size: few
cdr3_aa: CASSLTQGVSEAFF; cdr3_nt: TGTGCCAGCAGCCTCACCCAGGGGGTCTCTGAAGCTTTCTTT; j_call: TRBJ1-1; d_call: TRBD1; cdr3_length: 14; v_call: TRBV11-2; clone_size: -
cdr3_aa: CAWSVQGKETQYF; cdr3_nt: TGTGCCTGGAGTGTACAGGGAAAAGAGACCCAGTACTTC; j_call: TRBJ2-5; d_call: -; cdr3_length: 13; v_call: TRBV30; clone_size: once
cdr3_aa: CAWSRGAYEQYF; cdr3_nt: TGTGCCTGGAGCCGGGGAGCCTACGAGCAGTACTTC; j_call: TRBJ2-7; d_call: -; cdr3_length: 12; v_call: TRBV30; clone_size: -
cdr3_aa: CASSLSGGSKTQYF; cdr3_nt: TGTGCCAGCAGTCTCTCAGGGGGGAGTAAGACCCAGTACTTC; j_call: TRBJ2-5; d_call: -; cdr3_length: 14; v_call: TRBV28; clone_size: -
cdr3_aa: CASSTPGTGVAETQYF; cdr3_nt: TGTGCCAGCAGCACTCCCGGGACAGGGGTGGCGGAGACCCAGTACTTC; j_call: TRBJ2-5; d_call: TRBD1; cdr3_length: 16; v_call: TRBV3-1/TRBV3-2; clone_size: -
cdr3_aa: CASSLGTGTRTDTQYF; cdr3_nt: TGTGCCAGCAGCTTAGGCACTGGGACAAGAACAGATACGCAGTATTTT; j_call: TRBJ2-3; d_call: -; cdr3_length: 16; v_call: TRBV7-2; clone_size: -
cdr3_aa: CASSLSTGKRNEQFF; cdr3_nt: TGTGCCAGCAGCTTATCGACAGGGAAGAGGAATGAGCAGTTCTTC; j_call: TRBJ2-1; d_call: TRBD1; cdr3_length: 15; v_call: TRBV7-2; clone_size: -
cdr3_aa: CASSLRGAGNTGELFF; cdr3_nt: TGTGCCAGCAGCTTGAGGGGAGCGGGGAACACCGGGGAGCTGTTTTTT; j_call: TRBJ2-2; d_call: -; cdr3_length: 16; v_call: TRBV5-6; clone_size: -
cdr3_aa: CASAGTGGYEQYF; cdr3_nt: TGTGCCAGCGCCGGGACAGGGGGCTACGAGCAGTACTTC; j_call: TRBJ2-7; d_call: TRBD1; cdr3_length: 13; v_call: TRBV25-1; clone_size: -
cdr3_aa: CASSTGGGTGELFF; cdr3_nt: TGTGCCAGCAGTACCGGGGGAGGCACCGGGGAGCTGTTTTTT; j_call: TRBJ2-2; d_call: -; cdr3_length: 14; v_call: TRBV6-5; clone_size: once
cdr3_aa: CAWNGLAGGRTDTQYF; cdr3_nt: TGTGCCTGGAATGGACTAGCGGGGGGGCGGACAGATACGCAGTATTTT; j_call: TRBJ2-3; d_call: TRBD2; cdr3_length: 16; v_call: TRBV30; clone_size: -
cdr3_aa: CASSPRTGNNEKLFF; cdr3_nt: TGTGCCAGCAGCCCGCGGACAGGGAATAATGAAAAACTGTTTTTT; j_call: TRBJ1-4; d_call: TRBD1; cdr3_length: 15; v_call: TRBV11-2; clone_size: -
cdr3_aa: CASSAGRTGSIGYTF; cdr3_nt: TGTGCCAGCAGCGCGGGGCGGACAGGGTCAATTGGCTACACCTTC; j_call: TRBJ1-2; d_call: TRBD1; cdr3_length: 15; v_call: TRBV5-5; clone_size: -
cdr3_aa: CASSISGLAGTEQYF; cdr3_nt: TGTGCCAGTAGTATATCTGGGCTAGCGGGGACTGAGCAGTACTTC; j_call: TRBJ2-7; d_call: TRBD2; cdr3_length: 15; v_call: TRBV19; clone_size: -
cdr3_aa: CASSPPGARDGEQYF; cdr3_nt: TGTGCCAGCTCACCACCGGGCGCTCGGGATGGCGAGCAGTACTTC; j_call: TRBJ2-7; d_call: -; cdr3_length: 15; v_call: TRBV18; clone_size: few
cdr3_aa: CASSLPRVTGTEAFF; cdr3_nt: TGCGCCAGCAGCTTGCCAAGGGTCACAGGGACTGAAGCTTTCTTT; j_call: TRBJ1-1; d_call: -; cdr3_length: 15; v_call: TRBV5-1; clone_size: -
cdr3_aa: CASSLRVSGGADTQYF; cdr3_nt: TGTGCCAGCAGCTTGCGAGTTAGCGGGGGGGCGGATACGCAGTATTTT; j_call: TRBJ2-3; d_call: TRBD2; cdr3_length: 16; v_call: TRBV5-6; clone_size: -
cdr3_aa: CASSLVGTSDHEQFF; cdr3_nt: TGTGCCAGCAGCTTAGTCGGGACTAGCGACCATGAGCAGTTCTTC; j_call: TRBJ2-1; d_call: TRBD2; cdr3_length: 15; v_call: TRBV7-2; clone_size: -
cdr3_aa: CASSQDLGGGAKNIQYF; cdr3_nt: TGTGCCAGCAGCCAAGATCTGGGCGGGGGAGCCAAAAACATTCAGTACTTC; j_call: TRBJ2-4; d_call: TRBD2; cdr3_length: 17; v_call: TRBV3-1/TRBV3-2; clone_size: -
cdr3_aa: CASSPKLAGVSNEQFF; cdr3_nt: TGTGCCAGCTCACCTAAACTAGCGGGAGTTTCCAATGAGCAGTTCTTC; j_call: TRBJ2-1; d_call: TRBD2; cdr3_length: 16; v_call: TRBV18; clone_size: -
cdr3_aa: CSAPSVNEQFF; cdr3_nt: TGCAGTGCTCCCTCCGTTAATGAGCAGTTCTTC; j_call: TRBJ2-1; d_call: -; cdr3_length: 11; v_call: TRBV20-1; clone_size: -
cdr3_aa: CSARATDTQYF; cdr3_nt: TGCAGTGCGAGGGCCACAGATACGCAGTATTTT; j_call: TRBJ2-3; d_call: -; cdr3_length: 11; v_call: TRBV20-1; clone_size: -
cdr3_aa: CASSRLAPYEQYF; cdr3_nt: TGTGCCAGCAGCCGACTAGCCCCATACGAGCAGTACTTC; j_call: TRBJ2-7; d_call: TRBD2; cdr3_length: 13; v_call: TRBV28; clone_size: -
cdr3_aa: CASSLEVAGGYNEQFF; cdr3_nt: TGTGCCAGCAGCTTAGAGGTGGCGGGGGGGTACAATGAGCAGTTCTTC; j_call: TRBJ2-1; d_call: TRBD2; cdr3_length: 16; v_call: TRBV7-8; clone_size: -
cdr3_aa: CASSQGGPQGKVGYTF; cdr3_nt: TGTGCCAGCAGCCAAGGGGGCCCACAGGGGAAGGTTGGCTACACCTTC; j_call: TRBJ1-2; d_call: TRBD1; cdr3_length: 16; v_call: TRBV3-1/TRBV3-2; clone_size: -
cdr3_aa: CASSQDRTRTQFSPLHF; cdr3_nt: TGTGCCAGCAGCCAAGATCGGACACGAACCCAATTTTCACCCCTCCACTTT; j_call: TRBJ1-6; d_call: -; cdr3_length: 17; v_call: TRBV3-1/TRBV3-2; clone_size: -
cdr3_aa: CASSIRGGLNTEAFF; cdr3_nt: TGTGCCAGTAGTATCCGCGGGGGTCTAAACACTGAAGCTTTCTTT; j_call: TRBJ1-1; d_call: -; cdr3_length: 15; v_call: TRBV19; clone_size: -
cdr3_aa: CAWRGQASSYEQYF; cdr3_nt: TGTGCCTGGAGGGGACAGGCTAGCTCCTACGAGCAGTACTTC; j_call: TRBJ2-7; d_call: TRBD1; cdr3_length: 14; v_call: TRBV30; clone_size: few
cdr3_aa: CASSQQGYEQYF; cdr3_nt: TGTGCCAGTAGTCAACAGGGTTACGAGCAGTACTTC; j_call: TRBJ2-7; d_call: -; cdr3_length: 12; v_call: TRBV19; clone_size: -
cdr3_aa: CASSPGALNTEAFF; cdr3_nt: TGTGCCAGCAGTCCTGGAGCACTGAACACTGAAGCTTTCTTT; j_call: TRBJ1-1; d_call: -; cdr3_length: 14; v_call: TRBV28; clone_size: -
cdr3_aa: CASSLRANTGELFF; cdr3_nt: TGTGCCAGCAGCTTACGGGCGAACACCGGGGAGCTGTTTTTT; j_call: TRBJ2-2; d_call: -; cdr3_length: 14; v_call: TRBV7-8; clone_size: -
cdr3_aa: CASSSPSRNSYEQYF; cdr3_nt: TGTGCCAGCAGTTCTCCTAGCAGAAACTCCTACGAGCAGTACTTC; j_call: TRBJ2-7; d_call: -; cdr3_length: 15; v_call: TRBV6-2/TRBV6-3; clone_size: -
cdr3_aa: CASRAPGQSEKLFF; cdr3_nt: TGTGCCAGCAGAGCTCCGGGACAGTCCGAAAAACTGTTTTTT; j_call: TRBJ1-4; d_call: TRBD1; cdr3_length: 14; v_call: TRBV27; clone_size: -
cdr3_aa: CASSFSPNTEAFF; cdr3_nt: TGTGCCAGCAGCTTTAGTCCGAACACTGAAGCTTTCTTT; j_call: TRBJ1-1; d_call: -; cdr3_length: 13; v_call: TRBV11-3; clone_size: -
cdr3_aa: CASIRGDSGNTEAFF; cdr3_nt: TGTGCCAGCATTCGGGGGGATAGCGGAAACACTGAAGCTTTCTTT; j_call: TRBJ1-1; d_call: -; cdr3_length: 15; v_call: TRBV6-5; clone_size: -
cdr3_aa: CASRNRVGSEKLFF; cdr3_nt: TGTGCCAGCAGAAACAGGGTGGGCTCTGAAAAACTGTTTTTT; j_call: TRBJ1-4; d_call: -; cdr3_length: 14; v_call: TRBV2; clone_size: -
cdr3_aa: CATSSTLAGVTGELFF; cdr3_nt: TGTGCCACCAGCAGCACCCTAGCGGGAGTAACCGGGGAGCTGTTTTTT; j_call: TRBJ2-2; d_call: TRBD2; cdr3_length: 16; v_call: TRBV15; clone_size: -
cdr3_aa: CASRTGTGQILEKLFF; cdr3_nt: TGTGCCAGCAGGACCGGGACAGGGCAGATTCTGGAAAAACTGTTTTTT; j_call: TRBJ1-4; d_call: TRBD1; cdr3_length: 16; v_call: TRBV2; clone_size: -
cdr3_aa: CASSPGTGVEVVRFF; cdr3_nt: TGTGCCAGCAGCCCCGGGACAGGCGTCGAAGTCGTGCGGTTCTTC; j_call: TRBJ2-1; d_call: TRBD1; cdr3_length: 15; v_call: TRBV7-6; clone_size: -
cdr3_aa: CASSPSGQISNQPQHF; cdr3_nt: TGTGCCAGCTCACCTTCGGGACAGATTAGCAATCAGCCCCAGCATTTT; j_call: TRBJ1-5; d_call: TRBD1; cdr3_length: 16; v_call: TRBV18; clone_size: -
cdr3_aa: CASSQGRTETQYF; cdr3_nt: TGTGCCAGCAGCCAAGGTAGAACGGAGACCCAGTACTTC; j_call: TRBJ2-5; d_call: -; cdr3_length: 13; v_call: TRBV3-1/TRBV3-2; clone_size: -
cdr3_aa: CASRDSGDYYGYTF; cdr3_nt: TGTGCCAGCAGGGATTCGGGGGATTACTATGGCTACACCTTC; j_call: TRBJ1-2; d_call: -; cdr3_length: 14; v_call: TRBV28; clone_size: -
cdr3_aa: CAWRVAGADTQYF; cdr3_nt: TGTGCCTGGAGGGTGGCAGGGGCAGATACGCAGTATTTT; j_call: TRBJ2-3; d_call: -; cdr3_length: 13; v_call: TRBV30; clone_size: -
cdr3_aa: CASSLAGVSNEKLFF; cdr3_nt: TGCGCCAGCAGCTTGGCCGGGGTGTCTAATGAAAAACTGTTTTTT; j_call: TRBJ1-4; d_call: -; cdr3_length: 15; v_call: TRBV5-1; clone_size: -
cdr3_aa: CASSIQGQPQHF; cdr3_nt: TGTGCCAGTAGTATCCAGGGCCAGCCCCAGCATTTT; j_call: TRBJ1-5; d_call: -; cdr3_length: 12; v_call: TRBV19; clone_size: few
cdr3_aa: CATSDSTAYGYTF; cdr3_nt: TGTGCCACCAGTGATTCGACAGCCTATGGCTACACCTTC; j_call: TRBJ1-2; d_call: -; cdr3_length: 13; v_call: TRBV24-1; clone_size: -
cdr3_aa: CASSSDSLRNTEAFF; cdr3_nt: TGCGCCAGCAGCTCTGACAGCTTGAGAAACACTGAAGCTTTCTTT; j_call: TRBJ1-1; d_call: -; cdr3_length: 15; v_call: TRBV5-1; clone_size: once
cdr3_aa: CASSPRITGELFF; cdr3_nt: TGTGCCAGCAGTCCCAGGATCACCGGGGAGCTGTTTTTT; j_call: TRBJ2-2; d_call: -; cdr3_length: 13; v_call: TRBV27; clone_size: -
cdr3_aa: CASTLSGTGELFF; cdr3_nt: TGTGCCAGTACCCTTAGCGGCACCGGGGAGCTGTTTTTT; j_call: TRBJ2-2; d_call: -; cdr3_length: 13; v_call: TRBV19; clone_size: -